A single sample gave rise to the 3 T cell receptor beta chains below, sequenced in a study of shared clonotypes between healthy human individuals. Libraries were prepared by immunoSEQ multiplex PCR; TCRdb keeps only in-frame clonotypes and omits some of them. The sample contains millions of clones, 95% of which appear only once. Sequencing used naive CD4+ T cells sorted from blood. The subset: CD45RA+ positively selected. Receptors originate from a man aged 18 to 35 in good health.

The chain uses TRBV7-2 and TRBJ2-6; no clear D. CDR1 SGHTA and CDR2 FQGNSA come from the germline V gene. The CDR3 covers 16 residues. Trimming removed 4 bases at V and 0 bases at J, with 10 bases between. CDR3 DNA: TGTGCCAGCAGCTCGTCGACTCGCTCTGGGGCCAACGTCCTGACTTTC. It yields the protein CASSSSTRSGANVLTF.

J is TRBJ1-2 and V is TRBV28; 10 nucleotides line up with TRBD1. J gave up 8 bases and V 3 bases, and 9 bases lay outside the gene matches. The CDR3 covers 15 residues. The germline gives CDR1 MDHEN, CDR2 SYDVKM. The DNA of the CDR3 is TGTGCCAGCAGTTTGCCACCCGGACAGGGGGAGGGCTACACCTTC. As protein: CASSLPPGQGEGYTF.

CDR3 amino acids: CASSTTQGSRDQPQHF. CDR3 DNA: TGTGCCAGCAGCACCACACAGGGGAGTAGGGATCAGCCCCAGCATTTT. This chain uses TRBV7-9 with TRBJ1-5, with TRBD1 matching over 7 bases. The ends lost 5 bases at V and 5 bases at J; junction bases unmatched: 12. Germline V gene data show CDR1 as SEHNR and CDR2 as FQNEAQ (reference sequence). The CDR3 contains 16 residues.